This T cell receptor (beta chain) is from a study of shared clonotypes between healthy human individuals (TCRdb year 2020). For the wider study: The cohort included a few men and two women between 18 and 49 years of age. For each donor, CD4 naive and CD4 memory were each given three plates, CD8 naive was given two plates, and CD8 memory was given one plate. To estimate repertoire size and how much clonotypes are shared between individuals, the study performed deep sequencing of blood TCR repertoires from about 5 healthy adults. To increase sequencing depth and limit assay-specific biases, TCR repertoire library preparation and sequencing were carried out by different laboratories using diverse techniques. Leukapheresis yielded between about 0.9 and 8.9 billion PBMCs per donor.

The donors were healthy, HIV-negative adults who had no recently reported acute infections or vaccinations. Every donor was a Caucasian adult living in Nashville, Tennessee, USA. CD4+ T cells were enriched by magnetic negative selection; naive cells were then positively selected on CD45RA, and the negative fraction formed the memory subset. After blood collection by leukapheresis, PBMCs were isolated using Ficoll-Histopaque density gradient centrifugation and then cryopreserved in the vapor phase of liquid nitrogen. Purity and quantity of every magnetically sorted T cell population were checked by analytical flow cytometry. From each sorted fraction, genomic DNA was isolated and quantified by UV absorbance on a Nanodrop 2000c. Based on the germline V gene, the CDR1 and CDR2 sequences are MGHRA and YSYEKL. Inclusive of the bounding cysteine and phenylalanine, the CDR3 is 14 residues long. The read is trimmed to its CDR3 DNA, 42 bases read in frame from base 1. After removal of 3 bases from V and 4 bases from J, the junction retains 4 bases not matched to a gene.

Using the deep immunoSEQ assay, TCR CDR3 regions were amplified from genomic DNA by multiplex PCR. Genomic DNA extracted from each cell subset was distributed evenly over all wells of several immunoSEQ 96-well plates, and each plate served as one replicate. Each replicate PCR for sorted subsets received roughly 0.2 ug genomic DNA, equal to around 32,000 T cell genomes. The purified libraries were quantified using a Qubit 3.0 fluorometer, sized with a Bioanalyzer 2100, and then quantified again using the KAPA Library Quantification kit. Every immunoSEQ 96-well plate was sequenced on a dedicated single-read 150-cycle Illumina NextSeq 550 flow cell. The paper's processing steps were these. Because only junctional sequences without quality scores were contained in the immunoSEQ output, filtering matching that applied to full-length reads could not be performed. To assign V/J genes and CDR3, sequences were annotated against IMGT germline references using PyIR, a Python wrapper for IgBLAST v1.9. Reads with weak V/J assignments (E-value above 1e-6), missing CDR3, stop codons, out-of-frame junctions, or ambiguous translated residues were removed. A V3J clonotype was defined by an identical inferred V gene, J gene, and CDR3 amino acid sequence. The percentage overlap between two repertoires was calculated by dividing the number of shared unique clonotypes by the size of the smaller repertoire. Three approaches were used to assess repertoire richness: RTK rarefaction, the Chao1 estimator, and Recon v2.1 estimates of unobserved clonotypes. Generation probabilities for all TCRbeta clonotypes obtained by the gDNA method from four donors were computed using OLGA. TCRdb obtained this table from immuneACCESS and retained in-frame rearrangements with V and J assigned. These tables miss some clones; where compared with another copy, unresolved V genes account for less than half of the shortfall, and the remainder is unexplained. The V and J calls and clone size were taken over from that table, and D and trimming were inferred from the DNA. Across this sample there are roughly 2.6 million clones, with 85% to 95% seen only once. The top ten hold 0.13% to 0.15% of the sample.

The research as a whole found: Sampling was restricted to blood, and TCR repertoires in tissue are likely to differ from TCR repertoires in blood. Because the study included a small number of donors, the genetic and exposure-history diversity represented was limited. Across a handful of donors, approximately 4.6% of naive CD4, approximately 3.5% of naive CD8, about 2.3% of memory CD4, and about 0.44% of memory CD8 clonotypes were shared. Pairwise subsampling led to the expectation that sequencing depth would affect the degree of clonotype sharing among donors. Estimated clonotype richness was generally larger for naive than for memory subsets. Even with the large sequencing depth, rarefaction of the sorted-subset datasets indicated that sequencing was incomplete. Compared with non-shared clonotypes, clonotypes shared by all four sorted-subset donors had higher generation probabilities.

In regard to this clone: Its antigen remains undetermined. No base qualities exist here, and no much larger clone lies one base off it. Other nucleotide sequences in the sample specify the same CDR3.

The sample was naive CD4+ T cells sorted from blood. Explained via the paper, the cell subset or site label denotes: CD45RA+ positively selected. The chain links TRBV4-1 with TRBJ2-7; 9 bases in between match TRBD1. This clonotype originated in a man between 18 and 35 years old in good health. The CDR3 protein sequence reads: CASSQPGQGYEQYF. The DNA sequence is as follows: TGCGCCAGCAGCCAGCCCGGACAGGGGTACGAGCAGTACTTC.